This T cell receptor (beta chain) was recovered during a study of metastatic and nonmetastatic thyroid tumors. Across the whole study: It was across blood and tumor or nodule tissue from malignant and benign thyroid patients that repertoires were compared. Findings and caveats of the study: Malignant thyroid tumors reportedly had TCR beta diversity that was significantly higher than in benign nodules, in blood and tumor.

Source study methods: Construction of a distant-metastasis classifier for papillary thyroid cancer relied on CDR3 differences across clinicopathological groups. MiXCR re-clonotyped the PCR reads for TCRdb. None of the V and J calls come from the authors' own analysis; TCRdb made them. The table records about 16,000 clones, 34% of them present only once. This clone has ten or more counts. Its target is unknown. This CDR3 is 12 amino acids long. V lost 5 bases to trimming and J lost 4 bases, with 11 bases between them. Germline assignment: CDR1 GTSNPN and CDR2 SVGIG (reference sequence). All patients reached thyroid surgery having received no treatment beforehand.

The sequence derives from a female donor with papillary thyroid cancer or a benign thyroid nodule (not recorded which). Some clones in this sample may be carry-over from other donors' samples. Sequenced material: tumor tissue. The rearrangement uses TRBV30 and TRBJ1-2, with D possibly being TRBD1 (6 bases). The CDR3 sequence: CAWGGAGYGYTF. CDR3 coding DNA: TGTGCCTGGGGGGGGGCCGGCTATGGCTACACCTTC.